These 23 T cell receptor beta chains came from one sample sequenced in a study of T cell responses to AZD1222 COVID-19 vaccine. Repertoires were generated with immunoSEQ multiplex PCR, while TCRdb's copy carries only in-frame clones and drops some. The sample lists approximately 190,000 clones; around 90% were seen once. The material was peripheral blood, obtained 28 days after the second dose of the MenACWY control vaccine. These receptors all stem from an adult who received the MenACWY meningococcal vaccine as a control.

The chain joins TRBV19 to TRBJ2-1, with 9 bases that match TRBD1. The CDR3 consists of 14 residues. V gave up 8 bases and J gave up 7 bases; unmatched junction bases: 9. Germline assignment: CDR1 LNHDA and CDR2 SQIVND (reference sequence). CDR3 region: CASQQGAWENEQFF. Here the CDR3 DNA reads TGTGCCAGTCAACAGGGGGCATGGGAGAATGAGCAGTTCTTC.

CDR3 in amino acids: CASSQDPGEQYF. CDR3 bases: TGCGCCAGCAGCCAGGATCCGGGGGAGCAGTACTTC. The chain has TRBV5-1 and TRBJ2-7; D might be TRBD2 (5 bases). This CDR3 contains 12 residues. The germline V gene has CDR1 SGHRS and CDR2 YFSETQ. Trimming stripped 4 bases from V and 7 bases from J, with 12 bases between.

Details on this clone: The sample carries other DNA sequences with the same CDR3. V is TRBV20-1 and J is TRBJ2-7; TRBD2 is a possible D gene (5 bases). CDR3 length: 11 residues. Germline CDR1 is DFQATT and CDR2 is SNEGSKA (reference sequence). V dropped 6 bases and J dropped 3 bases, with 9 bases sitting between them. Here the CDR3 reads CSARTGYEQYF. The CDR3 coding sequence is TGCAGTGCCAGGACTGGCTACGAGCAGTACTTC.

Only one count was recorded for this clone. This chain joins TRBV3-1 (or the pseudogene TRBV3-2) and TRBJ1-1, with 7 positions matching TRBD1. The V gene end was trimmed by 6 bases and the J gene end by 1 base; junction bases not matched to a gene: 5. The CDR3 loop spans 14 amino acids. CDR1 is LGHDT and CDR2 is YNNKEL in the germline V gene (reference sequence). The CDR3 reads CASRFTGANTEAFF. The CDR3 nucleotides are TGTGCCAGCAGGTTTACAGGGGCGAACACTGAAGCTTTCTTT.

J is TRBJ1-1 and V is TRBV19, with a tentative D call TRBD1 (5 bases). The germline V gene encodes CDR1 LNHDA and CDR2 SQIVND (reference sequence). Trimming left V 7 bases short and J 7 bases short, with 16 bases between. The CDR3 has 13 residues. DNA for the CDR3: TGTGCCAGTACCACCGGGACCTACGGTGAAGCTTTCTTT. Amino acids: CASTTGTYGEAFF.

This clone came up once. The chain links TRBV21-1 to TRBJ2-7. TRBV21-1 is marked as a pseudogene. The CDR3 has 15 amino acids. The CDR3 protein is CASSKRESRHYEQYF. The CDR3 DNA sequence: TGTGCCAGCAGCAAAAGAGAATCTAGACACTACGAGCAGTACTTC.

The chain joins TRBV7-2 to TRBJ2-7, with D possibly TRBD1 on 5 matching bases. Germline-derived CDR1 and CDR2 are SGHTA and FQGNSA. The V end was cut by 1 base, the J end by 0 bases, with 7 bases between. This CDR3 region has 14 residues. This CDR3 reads CASSLDRSSYEQYF. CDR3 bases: TGTGCCAGCAGCTTAGACAGGAGCTCCTACGAGCAGTACTTC. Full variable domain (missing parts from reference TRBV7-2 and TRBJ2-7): GAGVSQSPSNKVTEKGKDVELRCDPISGHTALYWYRQSLGQGLEFLIYFQGNSAPDKSGLPSDRFSAERTGGSVSTLTIQRTQQEDSAVYLCASSLDRSSYEQYFGPGTRLTVT.

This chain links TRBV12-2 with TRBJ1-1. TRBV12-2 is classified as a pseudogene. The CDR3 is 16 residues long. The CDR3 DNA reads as TGTGCAAGTCGCTTAGGGGGGGACGGAAGGGAGACTGAAGCTTTCTTT. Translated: CASRLGGDGRETEAFF.

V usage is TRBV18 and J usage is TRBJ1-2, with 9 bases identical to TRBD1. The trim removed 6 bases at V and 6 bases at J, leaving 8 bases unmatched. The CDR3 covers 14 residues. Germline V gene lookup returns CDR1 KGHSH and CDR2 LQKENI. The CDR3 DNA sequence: TGTGCCAGCTCTTTAGGGGACAGGGCCCATGGCTACACCTTC. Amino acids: CASSLGDRAHGYTF. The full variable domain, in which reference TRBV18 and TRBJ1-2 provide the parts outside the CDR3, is NAGVMQNPRHLVRRRGQEARLRCSPMKGHSHVYWYRQLPEEGLKFMVYLQKENIIDESGMPKERFSAEFPKEGPSILRIQQVVRGDSAAYFCASSLGDRAHGYTFGSGTRLTVV.

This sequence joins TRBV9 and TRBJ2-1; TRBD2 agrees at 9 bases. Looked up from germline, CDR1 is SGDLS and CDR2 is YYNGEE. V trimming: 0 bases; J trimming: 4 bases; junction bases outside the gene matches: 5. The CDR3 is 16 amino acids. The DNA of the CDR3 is TGTGCCAGCAGCGTAGTGGTAGCGGGGGTTTACAATGAGCAGTTCTTC. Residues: CASSVVVAGVYNEQFF.

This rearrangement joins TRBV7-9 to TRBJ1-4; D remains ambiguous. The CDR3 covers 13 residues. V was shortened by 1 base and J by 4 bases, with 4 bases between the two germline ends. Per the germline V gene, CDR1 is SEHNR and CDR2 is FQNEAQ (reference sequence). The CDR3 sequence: CASSLGFNEKLFF. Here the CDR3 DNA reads TGTGCCAGCAGCTTAGGATTTAATGAAAAACTGTTTTTT.

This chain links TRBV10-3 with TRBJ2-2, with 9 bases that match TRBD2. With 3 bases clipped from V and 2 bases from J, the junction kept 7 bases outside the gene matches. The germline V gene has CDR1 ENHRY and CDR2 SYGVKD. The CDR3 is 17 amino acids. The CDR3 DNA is TGTGCCATCAGTGATCCTAGAGCGGGAGGAAACACCGGGGAGCTGTTTTTT. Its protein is CAISDPRAGGNTGELFF.

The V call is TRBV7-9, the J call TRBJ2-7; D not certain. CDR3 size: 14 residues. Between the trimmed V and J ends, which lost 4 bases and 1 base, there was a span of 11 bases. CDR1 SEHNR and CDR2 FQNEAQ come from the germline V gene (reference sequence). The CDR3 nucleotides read TGTGCCAGCAGCTCCTCTTGGAGTTCCTACGAGCAGTACTTC. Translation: CASSSSWSSYEQYF.

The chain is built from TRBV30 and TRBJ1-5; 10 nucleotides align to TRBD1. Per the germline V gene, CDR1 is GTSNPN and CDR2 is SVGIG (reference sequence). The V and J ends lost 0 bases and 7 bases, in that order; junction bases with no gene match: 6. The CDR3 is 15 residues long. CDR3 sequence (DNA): TGTGCCTGGAGTGTCCGACAGGGGGCCGACCAGCCCCAGCATTTT. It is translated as CAWSVRQGADQPQHF. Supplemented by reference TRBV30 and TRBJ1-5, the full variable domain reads SQTIHQWPATLVQPVGSPLSLECTVEGTSNPNLYWYRQAAGRGLQLLFYSVGIGQISSEVPQNLSASRPQDRQFILSSKKLLLSDSGFYLCAWSVRQGADQPQHFGDGTRLSIL.

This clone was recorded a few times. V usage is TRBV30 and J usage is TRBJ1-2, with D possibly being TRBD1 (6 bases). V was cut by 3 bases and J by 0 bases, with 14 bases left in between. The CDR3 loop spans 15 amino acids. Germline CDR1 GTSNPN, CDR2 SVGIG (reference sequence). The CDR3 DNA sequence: TGTGCCTGGAGGGTCCGGGACACTGCTAACTATGGCTACACCTTC. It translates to CAWRVRDTANYGYTF.

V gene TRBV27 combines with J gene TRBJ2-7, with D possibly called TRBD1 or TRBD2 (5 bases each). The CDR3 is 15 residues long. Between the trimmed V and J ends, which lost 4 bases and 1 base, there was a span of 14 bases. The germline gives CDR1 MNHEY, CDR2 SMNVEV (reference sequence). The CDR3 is CASSSLGRGSYEQYF. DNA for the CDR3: TGTGCCAGCAGTTCACTGGGGCGCGGGTCCTACGAGCAGTACTTC.

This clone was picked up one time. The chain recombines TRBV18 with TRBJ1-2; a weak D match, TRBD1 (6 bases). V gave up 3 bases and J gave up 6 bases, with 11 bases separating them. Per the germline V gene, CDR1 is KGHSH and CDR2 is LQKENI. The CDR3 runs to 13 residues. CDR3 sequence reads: CASSPVGGHGYTF. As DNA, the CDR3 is TGTGCCAGCTCACCCGTGGGGGGGCATGGCTACACCTTC.

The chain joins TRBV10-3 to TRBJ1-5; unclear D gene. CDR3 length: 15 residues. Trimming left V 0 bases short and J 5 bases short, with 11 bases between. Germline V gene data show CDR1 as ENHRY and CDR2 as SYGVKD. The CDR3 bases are TGTGCCATCAGTGAGTCGCCCCCCTCCCATCAGCCCCAGCATTTT. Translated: CAISESPPSHQPQHF.

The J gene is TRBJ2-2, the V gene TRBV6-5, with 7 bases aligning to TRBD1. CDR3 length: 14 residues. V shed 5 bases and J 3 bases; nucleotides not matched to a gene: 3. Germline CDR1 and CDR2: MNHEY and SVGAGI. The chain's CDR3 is CASSRDSHTGELFF. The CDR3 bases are TGTGCCAGCAGTAGGGACAGCCACACCGGGGAGCTGTTTTTT.

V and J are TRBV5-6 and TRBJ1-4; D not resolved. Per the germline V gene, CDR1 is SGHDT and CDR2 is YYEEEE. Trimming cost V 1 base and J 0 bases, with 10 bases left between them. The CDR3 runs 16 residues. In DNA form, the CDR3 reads TGTGCCAGCAGCTTGCGGCAGTTCGCAACTAATGAAAAACTGTTTTTT. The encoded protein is CASSLRQFATNEKLFF.

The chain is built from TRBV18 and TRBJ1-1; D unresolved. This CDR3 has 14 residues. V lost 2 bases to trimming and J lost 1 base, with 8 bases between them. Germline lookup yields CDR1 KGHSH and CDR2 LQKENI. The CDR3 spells CASSPRAPNTEAFF. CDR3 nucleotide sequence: TGTGCCAGCTCACCAAGGGCCCCGAACACTGAAGCTTTCTTT.

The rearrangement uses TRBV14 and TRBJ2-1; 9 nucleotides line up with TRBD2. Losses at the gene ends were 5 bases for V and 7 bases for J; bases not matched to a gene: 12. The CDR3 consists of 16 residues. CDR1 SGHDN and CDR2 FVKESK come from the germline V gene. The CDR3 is CASSMRGGLALNEQFF. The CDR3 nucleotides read TGTGCCAGCAGCATGCGAGGTGGACTAGCGTTAAATGAGCAGTTCTTC.

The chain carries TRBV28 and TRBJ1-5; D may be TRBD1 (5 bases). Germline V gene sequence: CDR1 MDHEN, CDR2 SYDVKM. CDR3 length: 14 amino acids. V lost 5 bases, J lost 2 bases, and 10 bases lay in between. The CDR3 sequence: CASSQGSGNQPQHF. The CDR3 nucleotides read TGTGCCAGCAGTCAGGGATCGGGCAATCAGCCCCAGCATTTT.